Presented here are 21 T cell receptor beta chains from one specimen sequenced in a study of neoadjuvant anti-PD-1 for oral cavity cancer. Time point meaning: after neoadjuvant nivolumab, at surgical resection. Clones were read by immunoSEQ multiplex PCR, and TCRdb kept only the in-frame ones, dropping some. The table shows nearly 8,000 clones, with 55% to 70% occurring only once. Sequencing was performed on PBMCs, taken after nivolumab (anti-PD-1) treatment. These receptor sequences come from a person between 40 and 80 years old with oral cavity squamous cell carcinoma.

The chain has TRBV18 and TRBJ1-2, with D perhaps matching TRBD1 (5 bases). V lost 3 bases to trimming and J lost 4 bases, with 9 bases between them. Germline assignment: CDR1 KGHSH and CDR2 LQKENI. The CDR3 covers 13 residues. The DNA for the CDR3 is TGTGCCAGCTCACCCGGGACGGTCTATGGCTACACCTTC. This sequence encodes CASSPGTVYGYTF.

The V and J genes are TRBV6-5 and TRBJ2-5; TRBD1 matches 10 bases. Trimming took 4 bases from V and 5 from J; bases not matched to a gene: 7. CDR3 length: 15 amino acids. Per germline, CDR1 MNHEY and CDR2 SVGAGI. The CDR3 protein is CASSWDRGNLETQYF. The CDR3 nucleotides are TGTGCCAGCAGTTGGGACAGGGGCAATTTGGAGACCCAGTACTTC.

V gene TRBV27 combines with J gene TRBJ1-1; D is possibly TRBD1 (5 bases). The CDR3 covers 16 residues. Trimming shortened V by 4 bases and J by 1 base, and 16 bases separated the two germline ends. The germline gives CDR1 MNHEY, CDR2 SMNVEV (reference sequence). The CDR3 region is CASSYLGKGPNTEAFF. The CDR3 DNA reads TGTGCCAGCAGTTATCTCGGGAAGGGACCGAACACTGAAGCTTTCTTT.

This chain's CDR3 is CASSSHTDTQYF. The CDR3 DNA reads TGTGCCAGCAGCTCCCACACAGATACGCAGTATTTT. The V and J genes are TRBV5-4 and TRBJ2-3; D call uncertain. V was clipped by 3 bases and J by 2 bases, with 4 bases between them. The V gene's germline CDR1 is SGHNT and CDR2 YYREEE (reference sequence). The CDR3 length is 12 residues.

The V call is TRBV4-1, the J call TRBJ1-1; 8 bases are shared with TRBD1. The junction had 16 bases not matched to a gene; V was cut back by 4 bases and J by 6 bases. Germline CDR1 and CDR2: MGHRA and YSYEKL. The CDR3 covers 17 residues. CDR3 coding DNA: TGCGCCAGCAGCCCAGTCCTAAACCGGGGACAGGTTCCTGAAGCTTTCTTT. It codes for CASSPVLNRGQVPEAFF.

V is TRBV15 and J is TRBJ2-3; 8 bases line up with TRBD2. Germline lookup yields CDR1 LNHNV and CDR2 YYDKDF (reference sequence). V trimming: 0 bases; J trimming: 4 bases; junction bases outside the gene matches: 3. The CDR3 has 15 amino acids. The CDR3 reads CATSRDAGGADTQYF. In DNA form, the CDR3 reads TGTGCCACCAGCAGAGATGCGGGGGGCGCAGATACGCAGTATTTT.

The V gene is TRBV21-1, the J gene TRBJ2-5; the table's TRBD2 call for D was not verified on the DNA. TRBV21-1 constitutes a pseudogene. The CDR3 totals 18 residues. Here the CDR3 reads CASSKRFGGCVYQETQYF. CDR3 bases: TGTGCCAGCAGTAAAAGGTTCGGAGGGTGTGTTTACCAAGAGACCCAGTACTTC.

The V and J genes are TRBV7-6 and TRBJ1-6; D is uncertain. The V end lost 5 bases, the J end lost 0 bases, and 5 bases lay between the germline ends. The length of the CDR3 is 14 residues. Germline loops: CDR1 SGHVS, CDR2 FNYEAQ. For the CDR3, the DNA is TGTGCCAGCAGCGGGGACTCCTATAATTCACCCCTCCACTTT. It specifies CASSGDSYNSPLHF. Supplemented by reference TRBV7-6 and TRBJ1-6, the full variable domain reads GAGVSQSPRYKVTKRGQDVALRCDPISGHVSLYWYRQALGQGPEFLTYFNYEAQQDKSGLPNDRFSAERPEGSISTLTIQRTEQRDSAMYRCASSGDSYNSPLHFGNGTRLTVT.

This CDR3 reads CASSIAGSGVTEAFF. CDR3 sequence (DNA): TGTGCCAGTAGTATAGCTGGTTCGGGTGTCACTGAAGCTTTCTTT. This rearrangement joins TRBV19 to TRBJ1-1; no definite D call. Germline-derived CDR1 and CDR2 are LNHDA and SQIVND (reference sequence). The CDR3 spans 15 residues. Trimming took 1 base from V and 4 from J, leaving 13 bases between them.

In its sample, this clone was seen a few times. The V call is TRBV2, the J call TRBJ2-7, with 8 nucleotides matching TRBD1. V lost 7 bases and J lost 4; bases outside the gene matches: 6. The CDR3 covers 13 residues. Germline V CDR1 and CDR2: SNHLY, FYNNEI. In DNA form, the CDR3 reads TGTGCCAGCAATGGACAGGGAAATTACGAGCAGTACTTC. It encodes CASNGQGNYEQYF.

Only a few counts were recorded for this clone. The genes are TRBV9 and TRBJ1-1; tentative D call: TRBD1 (6 bases). The V gene lost 0 bases and the J gene lost 1 base, with 10 bases spanning the gap. Germline-derived CDR1 and CDR2 are SGDLS and YYNGEE. CDR3 length: 15 amino acids. For the CDR3, the DNA is TGTGCCAGCAGCGTAGTTGGGGGACAGAACACTGAAGCTTTCTTT. Protein: CASSVVGGQNTEAFF.

The chain couples TRBV5-1 to TRBJ2-7, with 9 positions matching TRBD1. This CDR3 is built from 15 residues. The germline CDR1 and CDR2 sequences are SGHRS and YFSETQ. V shed 4 bases and J 9 bases; nucleotides not matched to a gene: 14. DNA for the CDR3: TGCGCCAGCAGCGAAGGAGGGGGACAGGGTACGGTGCAGTACTTC. This codes for CASSEGGGQGTVQYF.

The V call is TRBV11-2, the J call TRBJ1-5; D remains unclear. Deletions cut 5 bases from V and 2 bases from J, with 16 bases between. Germline V gene lookup returns CDR1 SGHAT and CDR2 FQNNGV. The CDR3 sequence is 16 residues long. CDR3 loop: CASSLWTRRGNQPQHF. CDR3 DNA sequence: TGTGCCAGCAGCCTTTGGACCCGACGGGGCAATCAGCCCCAGCATTTT.

The rearrangement uses TRBV6-6 and TRBJ2-7, with 9 bases fitting TRBD1. V was clipped by 6 bases and J by 0 bases; unmatched bases: 9. Per the germline V gene, CDR1 is MNHNY and CDR2 is SVGAGI (reference sequence). The CDR3 runs to 16 residues. In DNA form, the CDR3 reads TGTGCCAGCAGGAACCGGGACAGGGCCATCTCCTACGAGCAGTACTTC. Protein: CASRNRDRAISYEQYF.

V is TRBV7-2 and J is TRBJ1-6; perhaps TRBD1 as D (6 bases). V gave up 4 bases and J gave up 7 bases, with 17 bases separating them. Germline V gene lookup returns CDR1 SGHTA and CDR2 FQGNSA. The CDR3 has 16 amino acids. CDR3 sequence: CASSYSVAGVNSPLHF. CDR3 sequence (DNA): TGTGCCAGCAGCTACTCCGTGGCAGGGGTAAATTCACCCCTCCACTTT.

CDR3: CSAATHNEQFF. The CDR3, as DNA: TGCAGTGCTGCGACCCACAATGAGCAGTTCTTC. The V and J genes are TRBV20-1 and TRBJ2-1; unclear D gene. CDR1 is DFQATT and CDR2 is SNEGSKA in the germline V gene (reference sequence). CDR3 length: 11 amino acids. The V end lost 5 bases, the J end lost 5 bases, and 7 bases lay between the germline ends.

In this sample, this clone turned up once. The rearrangement joins TRBV5-1 to TRBJ1-1, with TRBD1 identical over 8 bases. This CDR3 has 12 residues. Trimming took 0 bases from V and 9 from J; bases not matched to a gene: 1. The germline gives CDR1 SGHRS, CDR2 YFSETQ. The CDR3 loop reads CASSLGQGKAFF. CDR3 nucleotides: TGCGCCAGCAGCTTGGGACAGGGGAAAGCTTTCTTT.

The chain employs TRBV7-3 and TRBJ2-1; D ambiguous. CDR1 SGHTA and CDR2 FQGTGA come from the germline V gene. The CDR3 length is 17 residues. V was trimmed by 5 bases and J by 2 bases, leaving 19 bases between them. This CDR3 reads CASSLGSSVGPYNEQFF. The CDR3 coding sequence is TGTGCCAGCAGCCTGGGGTCGTCAGTGGGCCCCTACAATGAGCAGTTCTTC.

This clone was counted a few times. The genes are TRBV15 and TRBJ2-6; D ambiguous. This CDR3 contains 15 residues. Germline CDR1 and CDR2: LNHNV and YYDKDF (reference sequence). The ends were cut back, 0 bases at V and 0 bases at J, with 3 bases in the middle. CDR3 residues: CATSRDNSGANVLTF. The CDR3 coding sequence is TGTGCCACCAGCAGAGATAACTCTGGGGCCAACGTCCTGACTTTC. Complete variable domain (other parts from reference TRBV15 and TRBJ2-6): DAMVIQNPRYQVTQFGKPVTLSCSQTLNHNVMYWYQQKSSQAPKLLFHYYDKDFNNEADTPDNFQSRRPNTSFCFLDIRSPGLGDTAMYLCATSRDNSGANVLTFGAGSRLTVL.

The genes are TRBV19 and TRBJ1-1, with D unclear. This CDR3 has 13 amino acids. The ends were cut back, 7 bases at V and 6 bases at J, with 15 bases in the middle. Germline values: CDR1 LNHDA, CDR2 SQIVND (reference sequence). Here the CDR3 reads CASITNRASEAFF. The CDR3, as DNA: TGTGCCAGTATCACGAACCGGGCCTCTGAAGCTTTCTTT.

This chain joins TRBV5-4 and TRBJ2-7; 8 nucleotides line up with TRBD1. Unmatched junction bases numbered 14, after V lost 7 bases and J lost 5 bases. CDR1 and CDR2 (germline): SGHNT, YYREEE (reference sequence). The CDR3 covers 15 residues. The CDR3 DNA follows: TGTGCCAGCGGGGCTCTGCAGGGGGCGGCTCACGAGCAGTACTTC. Its protein product is CASGALQGAAHEQYF.